This is a list of T cell receptor beta chains from one sample in a study of T cells in localized non-small cell lung cancer. The data were produced by immunoSEQ multiplex PCR, yet TCRdb's version contains in-frame clones alone and is incomplete. Of tens of thousands of clones listed, roughly 90% are singletons. Sample: PBMCs, taken before any cancer treatment. These receptors came from a man aged 40 to 69 with stage II lung adenocarcinoma. CDR3s include the opening cysteine and the closing phenylalanine or tryptophan. The D gene is left open where the match is weak. The size entry is marked missing in some rows and otherwise reads once, few, many or a size class.

v_call	j_call	d_call	clone_size	cdr3_aa	cdr3_nt
TRBV30	TRBJ1-3	.	once	CAWSLGNTIYF	TGTGCCTGGAGTCTCGGAAACACCATATATTTT
TRBV13	TRBJ1-1	.	.	CASSLEMQNTEAFF	TGTGCCAGCAGCTTAGAGATGCAGAACACTGAAGCTTTCTTT
TRBV5-1	TRBJ1-1	.	.	CASSPPGRQGTEAFF	TGCGCCAGCAGCCCTCCGGGACGCCAGGGCACTGAAGCTTTCTTT
TRBV5-1	TRBJ2-3	.	.	CASSTGDAHLPDTQYF	TGCGCCAGCAGCACTGGGGACGCTCATCTCCCGGATACGCAGTATTTT
TRBV18	TRBJ2-6	.	.	CASSPVPGANVLTF	TGTGCCAGCTCACCCGTTCCTGGGGCCAACGTCCTGACTTTC
TRBV5-1	TRBJ1-6	TRBD1	.	CASSLTGVGSSPLHF	TGCGCCAGCAGCTTAACAGGGGTTGGAAGTTCACCCCTCCACTTT
TRBV12-5	TRBJ2-7	TRBD1	.	CASGLVGGQGVFREQYF	TGTGCTAGTGGTTTGGTAGGAGGACAGGGGGTATTTCGCGAGCAGTACTTC
TRBV9	TRBJ1-1	TRBD1	.	CASSGRQGENTEAFF	TGTGCCAGCAGCGGGAGACAGGGGGAGAACACTGAAGCTTTCTTT
TRBV4-1	TRBJ1-1	TRBD1	.	CASSQDLARGRTEAFF	TGCGCCAGCAGCCAAGATCTCGCCAGGGGGCGGACTGAAGCTTTCTTT
TRBV7-3	TRBJ2-3	.	.	CASSLLRRGSTDTQYF	TGTGCCAGCAGCCTGCTGCGGAGGGGGAGCACAGATACGCAGTATTTT
TRBV5-4	TRBJ2-7	TRBD1	.	CASTPSLQGNYEQYF	TGTGCCAGCACCCCCTCTTTACAGGGGAACTACGAGCAGTACTTC
TRBV7-9	TRBJ1-1	.	.	CASSSMGGTGNTEAFF	TGTGCCAGCAGCTCAATGGGGGGCACTGGGAACACTGAAGCTTTCTTT
TRBV7-2	TRBJ2-3	.	.	CASSLYGQITDTQYF	TGTGCCAGCAGCTTATACGGACAGATCACAGATACGCAGTATTTT
TRBV6-5	TRBJ2-7	TRBD1	.	CASSYARGYEQYF	TGTGCCAGCAGTTACGCCAGGGGGTACGAGCAGTACTTC
TRBV19	TRBJ2-1	TRBD2	.	CASSIAGGSYNEQFF	TGTGCCAGTAGTATAGCGGGAGGCTCCTACAATGAGCAGTTCTTC
TRBV30	TRBJ2-3	TRBD2	once	CAWNPGRADTQYF	TGTGCCTGGAACCCCGGGAGGGCCGATACGCAGTATTTT
TRBV7-8	TRBJ2-1	.	.	CASSVRDSLQGEQFF	TGTGCCAGCAGCGTCCGGGACTCCCTGCAGGGTGAGCAGTTCTTC
TRBV6-1	TRBJ1-1	.	.	CASSADTLNTEAFF	TGTGCCAGCAGTGCAGACACCTTGAACACTGAAGCTTTCTTT
TRBV7-2	TRBJ1-5	TRBD1	.	CASSRDSDNQPQHF	TGTGCCAGCAGCAGGGACAGCGACAATCAGCCCCAGCATTTT
TRBV7-9	TRBJ2-7	.	.	CASSPQRGRVYEQYF	TGTGCCAGCAGCCCCCAACGCGGCCGTGTCTACGAGCAGTACTTC
TRBV25-1	TRBJ1-1	TRBD1	.	CASFSPGGTGISFTEAFF	TGTGCCAGCTTCTCACCGGGGGGGACAGGGATAAGTTTCACTGAAGCTTTCTTT
TRBV11-2	TRBJ2-1	.	once	CASSLSGGPSYNEQFF	TGTGCCAGCAGCCTCTCAGGGGGGCCCTCCTACAATGAGCAGTTCTTC
TRBV7-2	TRBJ1-6	.	.	CASSSGQNSPLHF	TGTGCCAGCAGCTCTGGACAGAATTCACCCCTCCACTTT
TRBV11-2	TRBJ1-4	.	.	CASSLGAVFNEKLFF	TGTGCCAGCAGCTTAGGGGCGGTTTTTAATGAAAAACTGTTTTTT
TRBV5-4	TRBJ1-2	.	few	CASSLGPSGADYGYTF	TGTGCCAGCAGCTTGGGCCCCTCGGGGGCGGACTATGGCTACACCTTC
TRBV4-2	TRBJ1-2	TRBD1	.	CASSQGTGQRNYGYTF	TGTGCCAGCAGCCAGGGAACGGGACAGAGAAACTATGGCTACACCTTC
TRBV5-6	TRBJ2-1	.	.	CASREGYPSYNEQFF	TGTGCCAGCAGGGAGGGTTACCCATCCTACAATGAGCAGTTCTTC
TRBV27	TRBJ2-7	.	once	CASSLSYQRGGALYEQYF	TGTGCCAGCAGTTTATCCTACCAGCGAGGGGGTGCCCTCTACGAGCAGTACTTC
TRBV30	TRBJ1-2	TRBD1	.	CAWTTTGYYGYTF	TGTGCCTGGACGACGACAGGGTACTATGGCTACACCTTC
TRBV28	TRBJ2-7	.	.	CASSFGTPSRYEQYF	TGTGCCAGCAGTTTCGGGACACCGAGCCGCTACGAGCAGTACTTC
TRBV10-3	TRBJ1-2	.	.	CAISDYGYTF	TGTGCCATCTCGGACTATGGCTACACCTTC
TRBV7-9	TRBJ1-6	.	.	CASSFGSDNSPLHF	TGTGCCAGCAGCTTCGGGTCCGATAATTCACCCCTCCACTTT
TRBV5-4	TRBJ2-1	.	.	CASSSGPGGNEQFF	TGTGCCAGCAGCTCGGGACCCGGGGGCAATGAGCAGTTCTTC
TRBV6-5	TRBJ2-1	TRBD1	.	CASSYSTGGNGEQFF	TGTGCCAGCAGTTACTCGACAGGGGGGAACGGTGAGCAGTTCTTC
TRBV7-6	TRBJ2-1	TRBD2	.	CASSFSPGGSNEQFF	TGTGCCAGCAGCTTTTCTCCGGGAGGAAGCAATGAGCAGTTCTTC
TRBV5-1	TRBJ2-7	.	.	CASTYGAGSGYEQYF	TGCGCCAGCACCTATGGGGCGGGGTCTGGCTACGAGCAGTACTTC
TRBV6-1	TRBJ1-4	.	.	CASRDDREKLFF	TGTGCCAGCAGAGACGATCGGGAAAAACTGTTTTTT
TRBV30	TRBJ2-7	.	.	CAWRGQGDGEQYF	TGTGCCTGGAGGGGCCAGGGAGACGGCGAGCAGTACTTC
TRBV19	TRBJ1-2	.	.	CASSEQGFEGYTF	TGTGCCAGTAGCGAACAGGGATTCGAAGGCTACACCTTC
TRBV11-2	TRBJ2-2	TRBD2	.	CASSLAGGGTGELFF	TGTGCCAGCAGCTTAGCGGGAGGAGGCACCGGGGAGCTGTTTTTT
TRBV4-2	TRBJ2-3	.	.	CASSSGGGYTDTQYF	TGTGCCAGCAGCTCAGGGGGGGGATACACAGATACGCAGTATTTT
TRBV9	TRBJ2-1	TRBD1	.	CASSPGTGYNEQFF	TGTGCCAGCAGCCCCGGGACAGGCTACAATGAGCAGTTCTTC
TRBV5-1	TRBJ1-1	.	.	CASSLAGIGVEAFF	TGCGCCAGCAGCTTGGCGGGAATCGGTGTTGAAGCTTTCTTT
TRBV30	TRBJ2-7	.	.	CAWSVTYEQYF	TGTGCCTGGAGTGTGACCTACGAGCAGTACTTC
TRBV5-6	TRBJ2-3	TRBD2	.	CASSFGTSSYTDTQYF	TGTGCCAGCAGCTTCGGGACTAGCTCTTACACAGATACGCAGTATTTT
TRBV6-1	TRBJ2-5	TRBD2	.	CASSEISGRGTQYF	TGTGCCAGCAGTGAAATCAGCGGGAGGGGGACCCAGTACTTC